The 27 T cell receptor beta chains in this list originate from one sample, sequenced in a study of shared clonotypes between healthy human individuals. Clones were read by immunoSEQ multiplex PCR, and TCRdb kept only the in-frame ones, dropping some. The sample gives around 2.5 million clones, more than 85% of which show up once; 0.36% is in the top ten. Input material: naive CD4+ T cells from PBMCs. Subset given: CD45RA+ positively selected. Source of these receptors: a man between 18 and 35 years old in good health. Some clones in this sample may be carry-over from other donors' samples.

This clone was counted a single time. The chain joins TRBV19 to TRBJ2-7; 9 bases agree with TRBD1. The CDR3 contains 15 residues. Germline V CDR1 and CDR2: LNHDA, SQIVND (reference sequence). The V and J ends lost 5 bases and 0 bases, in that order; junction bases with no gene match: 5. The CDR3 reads CASSLGQGSSYEQYF. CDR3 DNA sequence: TGTGCCAGTAGTCTTGGACAGGGGAGCTCCTACGAGCAGTACTTC.

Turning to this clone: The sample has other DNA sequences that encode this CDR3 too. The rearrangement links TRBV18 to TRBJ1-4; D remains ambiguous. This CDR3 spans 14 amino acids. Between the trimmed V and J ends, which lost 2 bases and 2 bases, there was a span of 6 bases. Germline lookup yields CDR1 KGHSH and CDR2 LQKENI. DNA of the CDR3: TGTGCCAGCTCACCAAGAAGGACTAATGAAAAACTGTTTTTT. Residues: CASSPRRTNEKLFF.

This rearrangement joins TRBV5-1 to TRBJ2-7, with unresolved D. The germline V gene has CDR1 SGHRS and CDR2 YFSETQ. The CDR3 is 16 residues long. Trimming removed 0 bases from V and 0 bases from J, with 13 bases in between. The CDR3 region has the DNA TGCGCCAGCAGCTTGGCCATCACGATCCACTCCTACGAGCAGTACTTC. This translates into CASSLAITIHSYEQYF.

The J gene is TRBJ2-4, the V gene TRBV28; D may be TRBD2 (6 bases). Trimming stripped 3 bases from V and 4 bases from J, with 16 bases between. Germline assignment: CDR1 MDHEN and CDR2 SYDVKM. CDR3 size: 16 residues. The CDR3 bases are TGTGCCAGCAGTTTTGCGGGGCTGGGGACGAAAAACATTCAGTACTTC. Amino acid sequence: CASSFAGLGTKNIQYF.

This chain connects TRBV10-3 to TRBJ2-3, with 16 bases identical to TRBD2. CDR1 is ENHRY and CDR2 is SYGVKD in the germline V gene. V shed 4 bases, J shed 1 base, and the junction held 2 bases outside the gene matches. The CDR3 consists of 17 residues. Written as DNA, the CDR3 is TGTGCCATCAGTGGCGGGACTAGCGGGAGGGGCACAGATACGCAGTATTTT. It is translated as CAISGGTSGRGTDTQYF.

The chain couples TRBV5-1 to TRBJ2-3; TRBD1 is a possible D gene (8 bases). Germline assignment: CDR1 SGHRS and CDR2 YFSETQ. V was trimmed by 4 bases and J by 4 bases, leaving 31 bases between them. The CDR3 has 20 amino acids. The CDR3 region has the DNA TGCGCCAGCAGCCTGGGCGGGCCAGGGGGCATCGCGGGAGCTCCAGATACGCAGTATTTT. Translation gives CASSLGGPGGIAGAPDTQYF.

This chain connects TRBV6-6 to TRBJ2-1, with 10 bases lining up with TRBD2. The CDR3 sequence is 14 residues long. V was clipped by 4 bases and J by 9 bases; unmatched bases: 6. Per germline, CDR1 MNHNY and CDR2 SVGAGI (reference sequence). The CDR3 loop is CASSSRLAGGEQFF. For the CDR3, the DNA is TGTGCCAGCAGTTCCCGACTAGCGGGCGGTGAGCAGTTCTTC.

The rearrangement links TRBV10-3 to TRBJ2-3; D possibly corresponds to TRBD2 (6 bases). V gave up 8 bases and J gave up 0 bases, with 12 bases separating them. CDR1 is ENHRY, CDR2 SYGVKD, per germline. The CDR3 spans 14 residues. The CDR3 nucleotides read TGTGCCATCCGGGACTCCCGTAGCACAGATACGCAGTATTTT. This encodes CAIRDSRSTDTQYF.

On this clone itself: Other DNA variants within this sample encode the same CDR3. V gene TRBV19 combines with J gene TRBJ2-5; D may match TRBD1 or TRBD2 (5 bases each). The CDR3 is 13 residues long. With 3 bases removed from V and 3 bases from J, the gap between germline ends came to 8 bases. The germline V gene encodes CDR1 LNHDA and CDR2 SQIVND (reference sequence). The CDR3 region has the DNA TGTGCCAGTAGTATTGGGGGAAAAGAGACCCAGTACTTC. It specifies CASSIGGKETQYF.

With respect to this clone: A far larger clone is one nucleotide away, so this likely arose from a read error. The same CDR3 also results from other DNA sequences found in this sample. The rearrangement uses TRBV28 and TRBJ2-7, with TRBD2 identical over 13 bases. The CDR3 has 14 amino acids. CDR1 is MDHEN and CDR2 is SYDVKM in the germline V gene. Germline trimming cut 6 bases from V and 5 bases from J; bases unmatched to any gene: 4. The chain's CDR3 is CASSRGLAGHEQYF. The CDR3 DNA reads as TGTGCCAGCAGCCGGGGACTAGCGGGGCACGAGCAGTACTTC.

The CDR3 region has the DNA TGTGCCAGCAGCCCCTGGGGCAGCCAAGAGACCCAGTACTTC. Translating gives CASSPWGSQETQYF. The chain is built from TRBV5-5 and TRBJ2-5; perhaps TRBD1 as D (5 bases). The CDR3 spans 14 residues. CDR1 and CDR2 from the germline V gene are SGHKS and YYEKEE (reference sequence). V lost 4 bases and J lost 1, with 11 bases in between.

DNA of the CDR3: TGTGCCAGCAGCAAAAGAGGTGGCTATGAGCAGTTCTTC. Amino acids: CASSKRGGYEQFF. The chain recombines TRBV21-1 with TRBJ2-1; the tabulated D call, TRBD2, remains unverified against the DNA. TRBV21-1 is an annotated pseudogene. CDR3 length equals 13 residues.

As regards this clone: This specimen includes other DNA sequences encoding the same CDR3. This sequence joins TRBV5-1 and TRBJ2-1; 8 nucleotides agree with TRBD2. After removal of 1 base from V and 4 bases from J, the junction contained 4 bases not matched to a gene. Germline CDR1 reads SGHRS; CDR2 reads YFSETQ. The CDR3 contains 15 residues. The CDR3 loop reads CASSLSSGSYNEQFF. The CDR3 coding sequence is TGCGCCAGCAGCTTGAGCAGCGGGAGTTACAATGAGCAGTTCTTC.

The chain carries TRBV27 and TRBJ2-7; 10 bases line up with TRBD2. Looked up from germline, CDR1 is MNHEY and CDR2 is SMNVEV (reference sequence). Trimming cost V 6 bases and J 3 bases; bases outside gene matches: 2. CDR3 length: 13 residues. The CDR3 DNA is TGTGCCAGCAGGCTAGCGGGAGTCTACGAGCAGTACTTC. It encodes CASRLAGVYEQYF.

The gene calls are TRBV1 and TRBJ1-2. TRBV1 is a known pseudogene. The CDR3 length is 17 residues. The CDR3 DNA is TGCACCAGCAGCCAAGATCGGCCAGGGCTGTTCGGGGATGGCTACACCTTC. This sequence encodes CTSSQDRPGLFGDGYTF.

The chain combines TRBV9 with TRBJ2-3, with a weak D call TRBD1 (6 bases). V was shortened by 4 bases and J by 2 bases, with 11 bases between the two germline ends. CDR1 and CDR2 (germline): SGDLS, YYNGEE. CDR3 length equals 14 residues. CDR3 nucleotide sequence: TGTGCCAGCAGCCCGAGGACAGCCACAGATACGCAGTATTTT. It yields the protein CASSPRTATDTQYF.

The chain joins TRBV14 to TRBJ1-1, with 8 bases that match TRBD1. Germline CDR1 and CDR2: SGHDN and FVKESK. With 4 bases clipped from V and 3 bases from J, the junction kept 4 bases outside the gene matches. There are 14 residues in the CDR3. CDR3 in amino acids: CASSPQGGYTEAFF. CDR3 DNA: TGTGCCAGCAGCCCACAGGGGGGGTACACTGAAGCTTTCTTT. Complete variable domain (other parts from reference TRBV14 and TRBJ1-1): EAGVTQFPSHSVIEKGQTVTLRCDPISGHDNLYWYRRVMGKEIKFLLHFVKESKQDESGMPNNRFLAERTGGTYSTLKVQPAELEDSGVYFCASSPQGGYTEAFFGQGTRLTVV.

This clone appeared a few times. CDR3 region: CSVSGTPNTEAFF. DNA for the CDR3: TGCAGCGTGTCCGGGACACCGAACACTGAAGCTTTCTTT. The chain couples TRBV29-1 to TRBJ1-1; TRBD1 might be the D (6 bases). This CDR3 is built from 13 residues. Trimming removed 6 bases from V and 1 base from J, with 12 bases in between. Per the germline V gene, CDR1 is SQVTM and CDR2 is ANQGSEA.

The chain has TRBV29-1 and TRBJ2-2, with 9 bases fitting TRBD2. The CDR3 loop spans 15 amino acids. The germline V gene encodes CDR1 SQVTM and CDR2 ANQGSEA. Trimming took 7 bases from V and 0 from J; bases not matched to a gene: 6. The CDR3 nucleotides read TGCAGCGCGGGACTAGCCCGCGCGAACACCGGGGAGCTGTTTTTT. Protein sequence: CSAGLARANTGELFF.

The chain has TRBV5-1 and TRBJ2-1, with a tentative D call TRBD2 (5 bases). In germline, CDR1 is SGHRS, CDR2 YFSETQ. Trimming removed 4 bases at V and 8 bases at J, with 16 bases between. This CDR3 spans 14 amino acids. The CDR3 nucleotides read TGCGCCAGCAGCCCGCCCGGGGTTTGGCATGAGCAGTTCTTC. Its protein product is CASSPPGVWHEQFF.

The CDR3 DNA reads as TGTGCCAGCAGTTTCACGTTTTCAGGGGGCCGTTCCTACGAGCAGTACTTC. This sequence encodes CASSFTFSGGRSYEQYF. The chain employs TRBV28 and TRBJ2-7, with 8 bases aligning to TRBD1. CDR1 MDHEN and CDR2 SYDVKM come from the germline V gene. The CDR3 length is 17 residues. V trimming: 3 bases; J trimming: 1 base; junction bases outside the gene matches: 11.

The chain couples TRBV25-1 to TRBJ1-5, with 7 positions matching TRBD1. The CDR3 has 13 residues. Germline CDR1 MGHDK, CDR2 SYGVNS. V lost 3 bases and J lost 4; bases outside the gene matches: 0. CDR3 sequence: CASSETGNQPQHF. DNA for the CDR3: TGTGCCAGCAGTGAGACAGGGAATCAGCCCCAGCATTTT.

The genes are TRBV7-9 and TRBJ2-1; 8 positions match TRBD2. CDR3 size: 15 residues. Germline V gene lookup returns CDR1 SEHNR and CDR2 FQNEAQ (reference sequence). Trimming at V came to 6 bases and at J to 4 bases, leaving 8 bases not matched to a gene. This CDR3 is CASSSTGGTYNEQFF. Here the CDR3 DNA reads TGTGCCAGCAGTTCCACGGGGGGGACGTACAATGAGCAGTTCTTC.

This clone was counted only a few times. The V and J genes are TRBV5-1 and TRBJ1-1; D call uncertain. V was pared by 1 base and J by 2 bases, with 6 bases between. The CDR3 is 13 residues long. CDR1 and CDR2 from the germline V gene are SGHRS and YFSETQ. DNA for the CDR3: TGCGCCAGCAGCTTGACAACTAACACTGAAGCTTTCTTT. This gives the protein CASSLTTNTEAFF.

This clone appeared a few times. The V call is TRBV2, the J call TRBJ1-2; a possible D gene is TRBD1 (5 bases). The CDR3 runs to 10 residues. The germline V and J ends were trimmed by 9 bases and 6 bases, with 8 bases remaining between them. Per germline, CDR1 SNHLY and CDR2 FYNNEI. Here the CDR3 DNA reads TGTGCCAGGAACAGGAATGGCTACACCTTC. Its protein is CARNRNGYTF.

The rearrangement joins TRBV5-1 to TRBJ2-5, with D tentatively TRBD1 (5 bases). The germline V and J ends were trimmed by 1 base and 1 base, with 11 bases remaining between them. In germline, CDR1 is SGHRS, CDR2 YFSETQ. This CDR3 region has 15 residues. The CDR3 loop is CASSLRGNPQETQYF. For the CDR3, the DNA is TGCGCCAGCAGCTTGAGGGGAAACCCCCAAGAGACCCAGTACTTC.

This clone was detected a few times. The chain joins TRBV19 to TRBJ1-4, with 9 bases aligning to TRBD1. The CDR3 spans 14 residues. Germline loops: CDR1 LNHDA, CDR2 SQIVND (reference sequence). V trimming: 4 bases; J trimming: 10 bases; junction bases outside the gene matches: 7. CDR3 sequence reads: CASSSIQGAGKLFF. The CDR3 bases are TGTGCCAGTAGTAGTATACAGGGGGCAGGAAAACTGTTTTTT.